This T cell receptor beta chain came from a study of CD8 T cells in Susac syndrome. Trimming removed 6 bases at V and 6 bases at J, with 21 bases between. CDR3 size: 15 residues. Looked up from germline, CDR1 is DFQATT and CDR2 is SNEGSKA (reference sequence). RNA totalling roughly 0.5 to 1 ug underwent reverse transcription with random hexamers. TCRdb passed the immunoSEQ multiplex PCR reads through MiXCR, listing each CDR3 protein once. The repertoire holds 150,000 to 200,000 distinct CDR3 sequences, around 94% seen once, with roughly 0.13% in the top ten. The specimen was CD4+ T cells from PBMCs. The rearrangement uses TRBV20-1 and TRBJ1-5; TRBD1 might be the D (5 bases). This TCR was recovered from a human donor in good health. The DNA of the CDR3 is TGCAGTGCCGCGAAAGACACTATGGGGGTTCAGCCCCAGCATTTT. Translated: CSAAKDTMGVQPQHF.